This record concerns one TCR beta chain sequence. The antigen is not known. This sample was included in a study of T cell responses to AZD1222 COVID-19 vaccine. Measured with immunoSEQ multiplex PCR; TCRdb has only the in-frame clones, and not every one. The table lists approximately 110,000 clones, 75% to 90% of them singletons, with 4.4% in the top ten. General observations from the study: Variant regions that are unmutated are reportedly the target of nearly half of spike-specific TCRs.

Combined were second doses at about 4 or about 12 weeks. This receptor was obtained from an adult who received the AZD1222 COVID-19 vaccine. Sequences were derived from peripheral blood, sampled 28 days after the second AZD1222 dose.

The CDR3 DNA sequence: TGTGCCAGCAGCTTAGGACAGGGATCGGGGAACACTGAAGCTTTCTTT. It specifies CASSLGQGSGNTEAFF. This chain links TRBV11-3 with TRBJ1-1; 7 nucleotides agree with TRBD1. Looked up from germline, CDR1 is SGHNT and CDR2 is YENEEA. The CDR3 totals 16 residues. Trimming took 1 base from V and 1 from J; bases not matched to a gene: 6.